The following is a T cell receptor (beta chain) sequence with its context. No antigen is known for it. Assay: immunoSEQ multiplex PCR; the TCRdb copy retains only in-frame clones and omits some. The sample lists roughly 35,000 clones; approximately 86% were seen once. This record belongs to a study of OX40 agonist ivuxolimab in advanced cancers. Study-level points and caveats: At 0.1 to 3.0 mg/kg, CD4+ and CD8+ blood T cells expanded clonally by week 6. Fewer expanded clones were found on average in CD4+ than in CD8+ T cells.

Germline trimming cut 0 bases from V and 1 base from J; bases unmatched to any gene: 5. There are 16 residues in the CDR3. From germline, CDR1 is SGHRS and CDR2 YFSETQ. The sequences come from CD4+ or CD8+ T cells sorted from blood, collected in a trial of the OX40 agonist ivuxolimab. This rearrangement joins TRBV5-1 to TRBJ1-1, with 8 bases fitting TRBD1. The origin of this receptor is an adult with an advanced solid tumor such as melanoma, head and neck, liver or kidney cancer. The DNA of the CDR3 is TGCGCCAGCAGCTTGGATGACAGGGGTAGGAACACTGAAGCTTTCTTT. Translating gives CASSLDDRGRNTEAFF.